The rows below give T cell receptor beta chains drawn from one sample of a study of T cells in tumors and immune-related adverse events. Measured with immunoSEQ multiplex PCR; TCRdb has only the in-frame clones, and not every one. The sample lists about 7,300 clones, 94% occurring once. Here the sequenced sample was lymph node tissue, taken from a patient treated with anti-PD-1 therapy. The receptors were gathered from a female donor with metastatic renal cell carcinoma. The CDR3 runs from the conserved cysteine through the conserved F or W.

TRBV5-1	TRBJ1-2	CASSLDWAPGYTF
TRBV18	TRBJ2-3	CASSPRGTSGADTQYF
TRBV11-2	TRBJ2-7	CASSTARRDRWGEQYF
TRBV2	TRBJ2-7	CASKEGRVPEQYF
TRBV4-1	TRBJ2-1	CASSQDRVNEQFF
TRBV11-3	TRBJ2-1	CASSLDRGPYNEQFF
TRBV6-5	TRBJ1-1	CASSYSRRGTEAFF
TRBV27	TRBJ2-3	CASSLYRDSTDTQYF
TRBV5-6	TRBJ2-7	CASSVGETEQYF
TRBV4-3	TRBJ1-2	CASSQEGRGYTF
TRBV27	TRBJ1-5	CASSLWINQPQHF
TRBV19	TRBJ2-5	CATRGQGAKTQYF
TRBV18	TRBJ1-2	CASSLPTINYGYTF
TRBV10-3	TRBJ2-2	CAISGGQGTGELFF
TRBV4-3	TRBJ1-2	CASSQVEGQNYGYTF
TRBV10-2	TRBJ2-2	CASRASGGAVGELFF
TRBV19	TRBJ1-4	CASVKGGRNEKLFF
TRBV5-1	TRBJ1-4	CASSNRVAEKLFF
TRBV28	TRBJ1-2	CASTRGDRRDGYTF
TRBV4-2	TRBJ2-1	CASSQDLASGRANEQFF
TRBV20-1	TRBJ1-2	CSASDRSYTF
TRBV6-5	TRBJ2-2	CASSYSTRGTGELFF
TRBV6-5	TRBJ1-2	CASGTGGVYGYTF
TRBV4-2	TRBJ2-2	CASSEGGMLAGELFF
TRBV10-3	TRBJ2-7	CAIKGTPGDSYEQYF
TRBV10-1	NA	CASSESGSYEQYF
TRBV7-9	TRBJ2-3	CASSLNSGGLADTQYF
TRBV5-1	TRBJ1-3	CASSQGQGVGTGNTIYF
TRBV10-3	TRBJ2-1	CAISESRLAGNEQFF
TRBV4-2	TRBJ1-1	CASSQDWDSEAFF
TRBV4-2	TRBJ2-7	CASSLGTQGYEQYF
TRBV11-2	TRBJ1-1	CASSWGGTEAFF
TRBV5-1	TRBJ1-4	CASSLYPPRQTIPVVTNEKLFF
TRBV5-4	TRBJ2-7	CASSAGTYEQYF
TRBV5-4	TRBJ2-1	CASSFRTTNNEQFF
TRBV7-2	TRBJ2-5	CASSLAAVSSAQYF
TRBV5-4	TRBJ2-7	CASSFRLAGGPGWSEQYF
TRBV18	TRBJ2-1	CASSPGTGDEQFF
TRBV27	TRBJ1-2	CASSLSGYGYTF
TRBV5-5	TRBJ2-2	CASSLAGANTGELFF
TRBV25-1	TRBJ2-7	CASSESVGGIGYEQYF
TRBV14	TRBJ1-4	CASSPLQGAFEKLFF
TRBV9	TRBJ2-1	CASSPFLEQFF
TRBV10-2	TRBJ1-3	CAIGQGSGNTIYF
TRBV19	TRBJ1-1	CASRSPLRNTEAFF
TRBV6-6	TRBJ2-2	CASTTDRGAGELFF
TRBV5-4	TRBJ2-1	CASSAPKGPYNEQFF
TRBV10-3	TRBJ2-5	CAIRDDRGLGETQYF
TRBV5-5	TRBJ1-5	CASSLGPNQPQHF
TRBV7-6	TRBJ2-3	CASSLVGLTDTQYF
TRBV19	TRBJ2-7	CASSLNRGMDEQYF
TRBV14	TRBJ1-6	CASSQLGGGSPLHF
TRBV7-8	TRBJ2-5	CASSPTSGGPLGETQYF
TRBV5-4	TRBJ2-3	CASSLGRQGARYTQYF
TRBV28	TRBJ2-2	CASSRDFNAGELFF
TRBV7-8	TRBJ2-3	CASSLVGRTDTQYF
TRBV28	TRBJ1-1	CASRWGLRGTEAFF
TRBV19	TRBJ2-7	CASSQHGDYLSYEQYF